What follows is one T cell receptor beta chain and its context. What it binds is not known. This same CDR3 is encoded by further DNA sequences in the sample. immunoSEQ v3.0 was run at survey level. This table comes from immunoSEQ multiplex PCR, and its TCRdb copy is limited to in-frame clones, with some not included. The sample lists approximately 35,000 clones, roughly 77% seen once, with roughly 3.2% in the top ten. The data are from a study of long-term antiretroviral therapy in people with HIV. Study-wide points: Sampling of blood ran from about 2003 to 2017, and older ART regimens were possibly in use. HIV repertoires showed narrower CDR3 length ranges than controls.

The CDR3 extends over 12 amino acids. V was trimmed by 1 base and J by 6 bases, leaving 6 bases between them. In germline, CDR1 is SGHAT, CDR2 FQNNGV. The sequence derives from a man aged 18 to 35 with HIV. The chain joins TRBV11-2 to TRBJ1-2; D is undetermined. The sample was unsorted PBMCs, taken 1.9 years after starting antiretroviral therapy. CDR3 sequence (DNA): TGTGCCAGCAGCTTAGGGAGGGATGGCTACACCTTC. It translates to CASSLGRDGYTF.